The 13 T cell receptor beta chains presented below share a single source sample, sequenced in a study of tumor-infiltrating lymphocytes in primary liver carcinoma. Using a constant-region primer together with ProtoScript II reverse transcriptase, TCR beta cDNA was made from around 500 ng of total RNA. Three nested multiplex PCR rounds, a slightly modified ARM-PCR method, built the TCR beta libraries. The first two PCR rounds used TRBV1-TRBV30 primers with a Cbeta primer, 9 to 11 cycles each. TCRdb re-called the multiplex PCR reads with MiXCR, one entry per CDR3 protein. The data contain around 190,000 distinct CDR3 sequences, 70% to 90% of them singletons. Bulk tissue was left unsorted, and RNA and DNA were co-extracted from approximately 20-30 mg of it. Material: tumor tissue from primary liver carcinoma. The receptors were sampled from a man aged 35-49 years with primary liver carcinoma and hepatitis B virus infection.

As regards this clonotype: Given a much more abundant clone one base away, this may be a read error. The chain combines TRBV28 with TRBJ2-7; no clear D gene. V was pared by 5 bases and J by 8 bases, with 10 bases between. Germline V gene data show CDR1 as MDHEN and CDR2 as SYDVKM. The length of the CDR3 is 11 residues. DNA of the CDR3: TGTGCCAGCAGTCCACTTAACAAGCAGTACTTC. Protein product: CASSPLNKQYF.

This clonotype appeared once. The chain has TRBV5-1 and TRBJ2-1, with a tentative D call TRBD2 (5 bases). The V end was cut by 2 bases, the J end by 0 bases, with 15 bases between. Germline lookup yields CDR1 SGHRS and CDR2 YFSETQ. CDR3 length: 17 residues. The CDR3 DNA follows: TGCGCCAGCAGCTTCGATACAGCGGTGAGCTCCTACAATGAGCAGTTCTTC. This sequence encodes CASSFDTAVSSYNEQFF.

V gene TRBV5-1 combines with J gene TRBJ2-2; maybe TRBD2 (6 bases). The CDR3 length is 15 residues. V was shortened by 0 bases and J by 5 bases, with 11 bases between the two germline ends. Germline values: CDR1 SGHRS, CDR2 YFSETQ. CDR3 nucleotides: TGCGCCAGCAGCTTGGAACGGGGGAATACCGGGGAGCTGTTTTTT. Its translation: CASSLERGNTGELFF.

The V call is TRBV11-2, the J call TRBJ2-4; 11 bases are shared with TRBD2. Germline CDR1 is SGHAT and CDR2 is FQNNGV. CDR3 length equals 18 residues. CDR3 residues: CGSSSTGLAGLAKNIQYF. The CDR3 coding sequence is TGTGGCAGTAGCTCAACTGGACTAGCGGGTCTAGCCAAAAACATTCAGTACTTC.

For this clonotype: Given a much more abundant clone one base away, this may be a read error. The CDR3 coding sequence is TGCGTCAGCAGCTTGGGGGGACTAGCGGGAGCGAATGAGCAGTTCTTC. Translated: CVSSLGGLAGANEQFF. The chain links TRBV5-1 to TRBJ2-1, with 14 positions matching TRBD2. The CDR3 has 16 residues. The germline CDR1 and CDR2 sequences are SGHRS and YFSETQ.

The chain recombines TRBV5-4 with TRBJ2-7; 7 bases are shared with TRBD2. CDR3 length equals 14 residues. CDR1 and CDR2 (germline): SGHNT, YYREEE (reference sequence). Unmatched junction bases numbered 5, after V lost 0 bases and J lost 5 bases. Written as DNA, the CDR3 is TGTGCCAGCAGCTTGGTGGGAGGGATCGACGAGCAGTACTTC. As protein: CASSLVGGIDEQYF.

J is TRBJ2-6 and V is TRBV11-2, with a possible D match to TRBD2 (5 bases). The CDR3 sequence is 15 residues long. The V end was cut by 10 bases, the J end by 13 bases, with 26 bases between. Germline CDR1 SGHAT, CDR2 FQNNGV. Here the CDR3 reads CATQRPRSGFNVLTF. The DNA of the CDR3 is TGTGCCACCCAGCGGCCGCGCTCCGGGTTCAATGTCCTGACTTTC.

Note on this clonotype: This is likely a read error, given that the CDR3 carries no conserved phenylalanine or tryptophan at its end. The DNA is omitted, as the CDR3 cannot be located on it reliably, and the CDR3 follows TCRdb's listing. This chain joins TRBV6-5 and TRBJ2-7; the table's D call, TRBD1, has no DNA check behind it. The CDR3 is 17 residues long, ends included. The germline V gene encodes CDR1 MNHEY and CDR2 SVGAGI. Here the CDR3 reads CASSCMTGATRRYEKYY.

V gene TRBV4-3 combines with J gene TRBJ2-6; tentative D call: TRBD1 (6 bases). This CDR3 is built from 15 residues. V gave up 10 bases and J gave up 2 bases, with 15 bases separating them. Germline V gene lookup returns CDR1 LGHNA and CDR2 YSLEER. CDR3 DNA: TGCGCCAAGAGCCAGGGGACACCTGGGGCCAACGTCCTGACTTTC. Its translation is CAKSQGTPGANVLTF.

As for this clonotype: Since the CDR3 does not end with the conserved phenylalanine or tryptophan, this likely comes from a read error. This chain joins TRBV29-1 and TRBJ1-5; D ambiguous. The CDR3 length is 12 residues. V dropped 7 bases and J dropped 5 bases, with 12 bases sitting between them. Germline-derived CDR1 and CDR2 are SQVTM and ANQGSEA. CDR3 in amino acids: CSAADGDQPQHS. As DNA, the CDR3 is TGCAGCGCCGCGGATGGCGATCAGCCCCAGCATTCT.

Remarks on this clonotype: A much larger clone differs from this one at a single base, so this may be a read error. The chain couples TRBV7-9 to TRBJ2-3; D is uncertain. Germline V lookup: CDR1 SEHNR, CDR2 FQNEAQ (reference sequence). Deletions cut 1 base from V and 2 bases from J, with 13 bases between. This CDR3 contains 16 residues. CDR3 nucleotides: TGTGCCAGCAGCTTAGGCTTCGGCCGTAACACAGATACGCAGTATTTT. It is translated as CASSLGFGRNTDTQYF.

A remark on this clonotype: Its ends do not fully match the called genes, so a read error is possible. This chain uses TRBV11-1 with TRBJ2-7; possibly TRBD1 or TRBD2 for D (5 bases each). The CDR3 has 13 residues. Per germline, CDR1 SGHAT and CDR2 FQDESV (reference sequence). The CDR3 sequence: CASREGTGDEQYF. The CDR3 DNA sequence: TGTGCCAGCAGGGAAGGCACTGGGGACGAGCAATACTTC. Supplemented by reference TRBV11-1 and TRBJ2-7, the full variable domain reads EAEVAQSPRYKITEKSQAVAFWCDPISGHATLYWYRQILGQGPELLVQFQDESVVDDSQLPKDRFSAERLKGVDSTLKIQPAELGDSAMYLCASREGTGDEQYFGPGTRLTVT.

About this clonotype itself: The CDR3 ends on some other residue instead of the conserved phenylalanine or tryptophan, so this is likely a read error. The chain has TRBV6-6 and TRBJ1-1; tentative D call: TRBD1 (5 bases). Germline lookup yields CDR1 MNHNY and CDR2 SVGAGI (reference sequence). CDR3 size: 13 residues. Trimming cost V 6 bases and J 5 bases, with 13 bases left between them. CDR3 region: CASSTRGTTEAFS. CDR3 DNA sequence: TGTGCCAGCAGCACAAGGGGTACTACTGAAGCTTTCTCT.